This T cell receptor (beta chain) came from a study of tumor-infiltrating lymphocytes in primary liver carcinoma. At the level of the study: The study obtained roughly 3.65 to 7.5 million productive TCRbeta reads per sample, similar across tissue types.

Details on this clonotype: The target antigen is unknown. A junction boundary mismatches the germline segment, possibly from a read error.

The study, taken as a whole, reports: Only about 8-25% of top clones were detected in each of the five tumor regions. Tumor-adjacent and tumor-blood pairs shared less of their repertoires than tumor region pairs shared.

TCR beta cDNA came from about 500 ng total RNA, primed with a constant-region primer. Libraries covering TCR beta were generated through three nested multiplex PCR rounds (using a slightly modified ARM-PCR). TRBV1-TRBV30 forward primers and a C-beta reverse primer were used in the first two PCR rounds, which each ran for around 11 cycles. MiXCR was run by TCRdb on the multiplex PCR reads, yielding one entry per CDR3 protein. The data hold 100,000 to 150,000 distinct CDR3 sequences, with 64% observed a single time. For each extraction, RNA and DNA were obtained together from approximately 20-30 mg of unsorted bulk tissue. Every tumor sample held more than 85% viable tumor cells. The germline V gene encodes CDR1 SGHRS and CDR2 YFSETQ. There are 15 residues in the CDR3.

The rearrangement links TRBV5-1 to TRBJ2-3, with a weak D call TRBD2 (6 bases). This clonotype was sampled from a woman in her sixties or seventies with primary liver carcinoma and hepatitis B virus infection. The sample comprised liver tumor tissue from sampling region 3. The subset: tumor region T3, left-lateral pole. Here the CDR3 reads CANSLAIAGTDTQYF. The DNA of the CDR3 is TGCGCCAACAGCTTGGCGATAGCGGGCACAGATACGCAGTATTTT. The complete variable domain, with remaining parts taken from reference TRBV5-1 and TRBJ2-3, reads KAGVTQTPRYLIKTRGQQVTLSCSPISGHRSVSWYQQTPGQGLQFLFEYFSETQRNKGNFPGRFSGRQFSNSRSEMNVSTLELGDSALYLCANSLAIAGTDTQYFGPGTRLTVL.